These T cell receptor beta chains were read from a single sample in a study of T cell repertoires in cytomegalovirus infection. MiXCR, applied by TCRdb to the reads, yields one record per CDR3 protein. The sample records 250,000 or so distinct CDR3 sequences, approximately 9% being singletons. The sequenced sample was PBMCs. These receptors were taken from a human donor in good health (CMV status not recorded). Some clones in this sample may be carry-over from other donors' samples. Each CDR3 is given with its conserved first and last residue. The D gene is left open where the match is weak. Clone sizes are given selectively: once, few, many, or a class where the clone is expanded.

D gene: TRBD2; V gene: TRBV19; clone size: many; J gene: TRBJ2-3; CDR3 DNA: TGTGCCAGTAGTATCCTAGCGGGGGCCGGCACAGATACGCAGTATTTT; CDR3 protein: CASSILAGAGTDTQYF
D gene: NA; V gene: TRBV30; clone size: few; J gene: TRBJ2-7; CDR3 DNA: TGTGCCTGGACCCCTGGGAACCTATTCTACGAGCAGTACTTC; CDR3 protein: CAWTPGNLFYEQYF
D gene: NA; V gene: TRBV7-2; clone size: many; J gene: TRBJ2-7; CDR3 DNA: TGTGCCAGCAGCTTAGAACACAGAGGACCCTACGAGCAGTACTTC; CDR3 protein: CASSLEHRGPYEQYF
D gene: TRBD1; V gene: TRBV29-1; clone size: few; J gene: TRBJ1-2; CDR3 DNA: TGCAGCGTGGGACAGGGTCCGATTTATGGCTACACCTTC; CDR3 protein: CSVGQGPIYGYTF
D gene: TRBD1; V gene: TRBV7-2; clone size: many; J gene: TRBJ2-4; CDR3 DNA: TGTGCCAGCAGCTTAATAGGGACAGCCCAAAACATTCAGTACTTC; CDR3 protein: CASSLIGTAQNIQYF
D gene: NA; V gene: TRBV5-1; clone size: NA; J gene: TRBJ1-2; CDR3 DNA: TGCGCCAGCAGTACAGATGCTAACTATGGCTACACCTTC; CDR3 protein: CASSTDANYGYTF
D gene: NA; V gene: TRBV7-2; clone size: many; J gene: TRBJ1-3; CDR3 DNA: TGTGCCAGCAGCTTAGCGGCGTACTCTGGAAACACCATATATTTT; CDR3 protein: CASSLAAYSGNTIYF
D gene: TRBD1; V gene: TRBV7-2; clone size: many; J gene: TRBJ1-2; CDR3 DNA: TGTGCCAGCAGCTTGGACAGGCATGGCTACACCTTC; CDR3 protein: CASSLDRHGYTF
D gene: NA; V gene: TRBV7-2; clone size: many; J gene: TRBJ1-2; CDR3 DNA: TGTGCCAGCACCCCGGATGGGGTCGGGAATGGCTACACCTTC; CDR3 protein: CASTPDGVGNGYTF
D gene: TRBD1; V gene: TRBV6-2/TRBV6-3; clone size: few; J gene: TRBJ2-7; CDR3 DNA: TGTGCCAGCAGCCACCCCCCCCGGGACAGATTAACCTACGAGCAGTACTTC; CDR3 protein: CASSHPPRDRLTYEQYF
D gene: TRBD1; V gene: TRBV7-3; clone size: many; J gene: TRBJ2-1; CDR3 DNA: TGTGCCAGCAGCTCTGGGGGACAGAGAAATGAGCAGTTCTTC; CDR3 protein: CASSSGGQRNEQFF
D gene: TRBD2; V gene: TRBV15; clone size: NA; J gene: TRBJ2-5; CDR3 DNA: TGTGCCACCAGCAGAGTGGGGGAGGGGACCCAGTACTTC; CDR3 protein: CATSRVGEGTQYF
D gene: NA; V gene: TRBV29-1; clone size: many; J gene: TRBJ1-2; CDR3 DNA: TGCAGCGTCGTTTCCGGGACGAACTATGGCTACACCTTC; CDR3 protein: CSVVSGTNYGYTF
D gene: NA; V gene: TRBV5-1; clone size: NA; J gene: TRBJ1-4; CDR3 DNA: TGCGCCAGCAGCTTCAACCGGGACACTGAAAAACTGTTTTTT; CDR3 protein: CASSFNRDTEKLFF
D gene: TRBD2; V gene: TRBV11-3; clone size: many; J gene: TRBJ2-6; CDR3 DNA: TGTGCCAGCAGCCCACTCCGGGAGGTGTCTGGGGCCAACGTCCTGACTTTC; CDR3 protein: CASSPLREVSGANVLTF
D gene: NA; V gene: TRBV12-3/TRBV12-4; clone size: many; J gene: TRBJ1-2; CDR3 DNA: TGTGCCAGCAGTAGGACAGTCTATGGCTACACCTTC; CDR3 protein: CASSRTVYGYTF
D gene: NA; V gene: TRBV19; clone size: many; J gene: TRBJ1-1; CDR3 DNA: TGTGCCAGTAGTATCCGGTGGAGATCGGACACTGAAGCTTTCTTT; CDR3 protein: CASSIRWRSDTEAFF
D gene: NA; V gene: TRBV7-9; clone size: many; J gene: TRBJ1-2; CDR3 DNA: TGTGCCAGCAGCGTCGGGGACACCTTCAAGGGAAACTATGGCTACACCTTC; CDR3 protein: CASSVGDTFKGNYGYTF
D gene: TRBD1; V gene: TRBV7-2; clone size: many; J gene: TRBJ1-3; CDR3 DNA: TGTGCCAGCAGCAAACAGGGGGCTGGAAACACCATATATTTT; CDR3 protein: CASSKQGAGNTIYF
D gene: TRBD1; V gene: TRBV7-2; clone size: NA; J gene: TRBJ1-5; CDR3 DNA: TGTGCCAGCAGCCCGAGGACAGGGTTTGGTCTAGGGAGCAATCAGCCCCAGCATTTT; CDR3 protein: CASSPRTGFGLGSNQPQHF
D gene: NA; V gene: TRBV7-2; clone size: NA; J gene: TRBJ1-2; CDR3 DNA: TGTGCCAGCAGCCCCGATCGGGAAGAAACCGCTAACTATGGCTACACCTTC; CDR3 protein: CASSPDREETANYGYTF
D gene: NA; V gene: TRBV7-2; clone size: many; J gene: TRBJ2-7; CDR3 DNA: TGTGCCAGCAGCCGCGGTGGGCAGAGATCCTACGAGCAGTACTTC; CDR3 protein: CASSRGGQRSYEQYF
D gene: TRBD1; V gene: TRBV7-9; clone size: once; J gene: TRBJ1-1; CDR3 DNA: TGTGCCAGCAGCTTAGTCCGATTTGGACAGGGAGTAGAGACTGAAGCTTTCTTT; CDR3 protein: CASSLVRFGQGVETEAFF
D gene: NA; V gene: TRBV5-6; clone size: once; J gene: TRBJ2-2; CDR3 DNA: TGTGCCAGCAGCTTGTTAGCAGGCCCCGGGGAGCTGTTTTTT; CDR3 protein: CASSLLAGPGELFF
D gene: NA; V gene: TRBV28; clone size: many; J gene: TRBJ2-7; CDR3 DNA: TGTGCCACCTCAGTGCAGCAAACCTACGAGCAGTACTTC; CDR3 protein: CATSVQQTYEQYF
D gene: NA; V gene: TRBV2; clone size: few; J gene: TRBJ1-6; CDR3 DNA: TGTGCCAGCAGTCGCCAAGGGACTGCCCTTTCACCCCTCCACTTT; CDR3 protein: CASSRQGTALSPLHF
D gene: TRBD2; V gene: TRBV7-2; clone size: many; J gene: TRBJ2-3; CDR3 DNA: TGTGCCAGCAGCTTAGCAGCAGCTAGCGGGTACACAGATACGCAGTATTTT; CDR3 protein: CASSLAAASGYTDTQYF
D gene: TRBD2; V gene: TRBV12-3/TRBV12-4; clone size: many; J gene: TRBJ2-7; CDR3 DNA: TGTGCCAGCAGTTTAGTACGGGGGACTAGCGATTACGAGCAGTACTTC; CDR3 protein: CASSLVRGTSDYEQYF
D gene: NA; V gene: TRBV28; clone size: many; J gene: TRBJ2-3; CDR3 DNA: TGTGCCAGCAGTCAAGTGTATACGCAGTATTTT; CDR3 protein: CASSQVYTQYF
D gene: NA; V gene: TRBV29-1; clone size: NA; J gene: TRBJ2-5; CDR3 DNA: TGCAGCGTTGGCGGCAGGCAAGAGACCCAGTACTTC; CDR3 protein: CSVGGRQETQYF
D gene: NA; V gene: TRBV28; clone size: few; J gene: TRBJ1-5; CDR3 DNA: TGTGCCAGTTTGGGGCCCCTTAGCAATCAGCCCCAGCATTTT; CDR3 protein: CASLGPLSNQPQHF
D gene: TRBD2; V gene: TRBV6-2/TRBV6-3; clone size: few; J gene: TRBJ2-1; CDR3 DNA: TGTGCCAGCAGTTACTCCGGGGTCGTGTTAGCGGGTAATGAGCAGTTCTTC; CDR3 protein: CASSYSGVVLAGNEQFF
D gene: TRBD2; V gene: TRBV11-3; clone size: NA; J gene: TRBJ2-2; CDR3 DNA: TGTGCCAGCAGCTTTCGGGCGGGGGGCAACACCGGGGAGCTGTTTTTT; CDR3 protein: CASSFRAGGNTGELFF
D gene: NA; V gene: TRBV7-2; clone size: many; J gene: TRBJ1-1; CDR3 DNA: TGTGCCAGCAGCTTAGCGCACGGCACTGAAGCTTTCTTT; CDR3 protein: CASSLAHGTEAFF
D gene: TRBD1; V gene: TRBV7-6; clone size: many; J gene: TRBJ2-7; CDR3 DNA: TGTGCCAGCAGCTTAGGTGGAGGGACAGGGATATCCTACGAGCAGTACTTC; CDR3 protein: CASSLGGGTGISYEQYF
D gene: NA; V gene: TRBV6-2/TRBV6-3; clone size: few; J gene: TRBJ2-1; CDR3 DNA: TGTGCCAGCAGTTACTTAGAACAGAGTTACAATGAGCAGTTCTTC; CDR3 protein: CASSYLEQSYNEQFF
D gene: NA; V gene: TRBV7-9; clone size: few; J gene: TRBJ1-5; CDR3 DNA: TGTGCCAGCAGCTTTGGTGGTCAGCCCCAGCATTTT; CDR3 protein: CASSFGGQPQHF
D gene: NA; V gene: TRBV7-2; clone size: many; J gene: TRBJ1-1; CDR3 DNA: TGTGCCAGCAGGAGTCGGGGGGTTAACACTGAAGCTTTCTTT; CDR3 protein: CASRSRGVNTEAFF
D gene: NA; V gene: TRBV28; clone size: many; J gene: TRBJ1-1; CDR3 DNA: TGTGCCAGCAGTTTATTGACAGCTACCTACACTGAAGCTTTCTTT; CDR3 protein: CASSLLTATYTEAFF
D gene: NA; V gene: TRBV30; clone size: few; J gene: TRBJ1-5; CDR3 DNA: TGTGCCTGGAGCACGGGCAGCCACAATCAGCCCCAGCATTTT; CDR3 protein: CAWSTGSHNQPQHF
D gene: TRBD1; V gene: TRBV7-2; clone size: many; J gene: TRBJ1-2; CDR3 DNA: TGTGCCAGCAGCGGCCGGGACAGGGGCTTTGGCTACACCTTC; CDR3 protein: CASSGRDRGFGYTF
D gene: NA; V gene: TRBV4-1; clone size: few; J gene: TRBJ1-5; CDR3 DNA: TGCGCCAGCAGCCAAGATAGGTGGAGCGTTCAGCCCCAGCATTTT; CDR3 protein: CASSQDRWSVQPQHF
D gene: TRBD1; V gene: TRBV2; clone size: few; J gene: TRBJ1-1; CDR3 DNA: TGTGCCAGCACCGGACAGGGGGAGAGCACTGAAGCTTTCTTT; CDR3 protein: CASTGQGESTEAFF
D gene: TRBD1; V gene: TRBV7-9; clone size: many; J gene: TRBJ1-5; CDR3 DNA: TGTGCCACCTCCCGTGGACAGGGGGTGTATAGCAATCAGCCCCAGCATTTT; CDR3 protein: CATSRGQGVYSNQPQHF